This T cell receptor (beta chain) is drawn from a study of blood T cell repertoires in COVID-19. The germline V gene has CDR1 LNHDA and CDR2 SQIVND (reference sequence). The length of the CDR3 is 19 residues. V shed 6 bases, J shed 3 bases, and the junction held 14 bases outside the gene matches. Sequenced by immunoSEQ multiplex PCR; TCRdb stores in-frame clones only, minus some. The repertoire holds 57,000 or so clones, with about nine tenths as singletons. The sample taken for sequencing was peripheral blood. The chain recombines TRBV19 with TRBJ2-7; 16 positions agree with TRBD2. The TCR originated in a woman aged 45-65 years with active or convalescent COVID-19. As DNA, the CDR3 is TGTGCCAGTAGCCGATCGGGACTAGCGGGAGGGCTGTTCGGCTACGAGCAGTACTTC. This encodes CASSRSGLAGGLFGYEQYF.